The rows below give T cell receptor beta chains drawn from one sample of a study of neoadjuvant anti-PD-1 for oral cavity cancer. Assay: immunoSEQ multiplex PCR; the TCRdb copy retains only in-frame clones and omits some. The sample shows tens of thousands of clones, about 36% of them seen only once. Sequencing was performed on tumor tissue, taken after nivolumab (anti-PD-1) treatment. The receptors stem from a person aged 35 to 85 with oral cavity squamous cell carcinoma. Both conserved end residues are part of each CDR3. The order of the fields is D gene, V gene, J gene, clone size, CDR3 DNA, CDR3 protein. The D gene is left open where the match is weak. Clone size appears in some rows only: once, few, many, or a class for an expanded clone.

>TRBD1|TRBV5-8|TRBJ1-1|.
TGTGCCATAACAGGGGGCAACACTGAAGCTTTCTTT
CAITGGNTEAFF
>.|TRBV5-1|TRBJ1-5|.
TGCGCCAGCAGCTCAGGGACGGAGGGCTGGCAGCCCCAGCATTTT
CASSSGTEGWQPQHF
>.|TRBV7-2|TRBJ1-1|few
TGTGCCAGCAGCCTGGCAGTCGGGGGCATGAACACTGAAGCTTTCTTT
CASSLAVGGMNTEAFF
>.|TRBV27|TRBJ1-4|few
TGTGCCAGCAGTTTAGGACAAGCGGGAAAACTGTTTTTT
CASSLGQAGKLFF
>TRBD2|TRBV7-2|TRBJ2-1|.
TGTGCCAGCAGCTTAGTTGGGGGGGACAATGAGCAGTTCTTC
CASSLVGGDNEQFF
>TRBD2|TRBV10-3|TRBJ2-5|.
TGTGCCATCAGTGGACTAGCGGGAGTCCAAGAGACCCAGTACTTC
CAISGLAGVQETQYF
>.|TRBV9|TRBJ2-5|many
TGTGCCAGCAGCGCCGGACTATACGAAGAGACCCAGTACTTC
CASSAGLYEETQYF
>TRBD1|TRBV19|TRBJ1-5|.
TGTGCCAGTAGCGGGACAGTCAATCAGCCCCAGCATTTT
CASSGTVNQPQHF
>TRBD1|TRBV5-1|TRBJ2-7|.
TGCGCCAGCAGCGAAACTACCGGGACAGGGGGCGAGCAGTACTTC
CASSETTGTGGEQYF
>.|TRBV18|TRBJ2-7|.
TGTGCCAGCTCACGCGCCAGACGTGACGAGCAGTACTTC
CASSRARRDEQYF
>.|TRBV7-9|TRBJ2-7|.
TGTGCCAGCAGCTTAGCCGGAGCGGGTACTCCCTACGAGCAGTACTTC
CASSLAGAGTPYEQYF
>.|TRBV6-1|TRBJ2-2|few
TGTGCCTACGCGTCGGGGGCTCGGACCGGGGAGCTGTTTTTT
CAYASGARTGELFF
>.|TRBV6-5|TRBJ2-3|.
TGTGCCAGCAGTTACTCGGTTTCTGGTACAGATACGCAGTATTTT
CASSYSVSGTDTQYF